This T cell receptor beta chain was identified during a study of cytomegalovirus exposure and HLA in healthy donors. As to this clone: What it binds is unknown.

Clones were read by immunoSEQ multiplex PCR, and TCRdb kept only the in-frame ones, dropping some. The sample has some 210,000 clones, over 80% seen once. Regarding the study as a whole: The classifier, whose performance was assessed in both the original and validation cohorts, reportedly diagnosed cytomegalovirus status with high specificity and sensitivity. Under in vitro conditions, three CMV-associated chains were confirmed as specific for CMV antigens.

CDR1 is LNHDA, CDR2 SQIVND, per germline (reference sequence). The CDR3 covers 15 residues. Deletions cut 5 bases from V and 0 bases from J, with 13 bases between. Sequenced input: PBMCs. This sequence originates from a woman aged 18-29 years in good health and CMV-seronegative. The chain is built from TRBV19 and TRBJ1-1; D is unresolved. In DNA, the CDR3 is TGTGCCAGTAGTGCAGGAACAAGCATGAACACTGAAGCTTTCTTT. It translates to CASSAGTSMNTEAFF.